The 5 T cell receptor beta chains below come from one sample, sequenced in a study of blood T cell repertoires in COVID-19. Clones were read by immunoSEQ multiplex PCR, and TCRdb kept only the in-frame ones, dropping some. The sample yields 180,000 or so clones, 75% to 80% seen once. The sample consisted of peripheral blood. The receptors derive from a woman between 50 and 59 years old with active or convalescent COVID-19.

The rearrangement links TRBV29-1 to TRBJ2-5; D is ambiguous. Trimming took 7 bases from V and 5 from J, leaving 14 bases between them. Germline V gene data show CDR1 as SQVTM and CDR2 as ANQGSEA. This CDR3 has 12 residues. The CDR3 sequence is CSAGNIGETQYF. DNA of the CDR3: TGCAGCGCCGGTAATATCGGGGAGACCCAGTACTTC.

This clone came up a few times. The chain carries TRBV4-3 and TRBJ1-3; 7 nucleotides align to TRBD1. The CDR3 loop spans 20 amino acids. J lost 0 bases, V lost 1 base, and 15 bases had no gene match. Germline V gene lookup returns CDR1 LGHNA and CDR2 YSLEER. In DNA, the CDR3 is TGCGCCAGCAGCCAAGTAATGAGGGGGCGCCGGGGGCCCTCTGGAAACACCATATATTTT. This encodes CASSQVMRGRRGPSGNTIYF.

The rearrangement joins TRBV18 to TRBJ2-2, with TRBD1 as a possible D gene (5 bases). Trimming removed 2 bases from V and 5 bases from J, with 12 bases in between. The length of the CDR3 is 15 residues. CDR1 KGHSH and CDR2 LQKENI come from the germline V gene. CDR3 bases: TGTGCCAGCTCACCAGGGTCAACAGGTACCGGGGAGCTGTTTTTT. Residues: CASSPGSTGTGELFF.

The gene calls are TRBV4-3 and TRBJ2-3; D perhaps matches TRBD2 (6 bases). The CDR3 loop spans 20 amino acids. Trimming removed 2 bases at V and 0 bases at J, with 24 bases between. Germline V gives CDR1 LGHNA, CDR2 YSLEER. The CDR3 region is CASSQNGGSGGVLSTDTQYF. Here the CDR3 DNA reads TGCGCCAGCAGCCAAAATGGGGGGTCAGGCGGGGTCCTCAGCACAGATACGCAGTATTTT.

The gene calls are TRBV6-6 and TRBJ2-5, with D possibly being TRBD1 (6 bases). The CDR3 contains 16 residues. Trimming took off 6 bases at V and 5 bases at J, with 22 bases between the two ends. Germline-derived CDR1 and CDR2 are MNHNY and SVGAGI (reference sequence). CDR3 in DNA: TGTGCCAGCAGCGACCCGTCTCAGGGGCAGCAGGAGACCCAGTACTTC. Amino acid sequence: CASSDPSQGQQETQYF.